The subject of this entry is one TCR beta chain. This specimen includes other DNA sequences encoding the same CDR3. These data belong to a study of beta chain features in type 1 diabetes. Across the study: All samples together contributed more than 90,000,000 sorted cells for examination.

Germline V gene lookup returns CDR1 SEHNR and CDR2 FQNEAQ (reference sequence). The CDR3 runs 13 residues. V lost 4 bases to trimming and J lost 3 bases, with 10 bases between them. What was sequenced were expressed TCRB transcripts, since all of the isolated RNA had been reverse transcribed. The protocol was immunoSEQ multiplex PCR, while the TCRdb copy is restricted to in-frame clones and leaves out a portion. The sample has around 500,000 clones, around 10% seen once. The TCR comes from a woman aged 18-29 years in good health. V usage is TRBV7-9 and J usage is TRBJ2-7; tentatively, D is TRBD1 or TRBD2 (5 bases each). The specimen sequenced was naive CD4+ T cells from blood. The CDR3 loop is CASSSGRIYEQYF. For the CDR3, the DNA is TGTGCCAGCAGCTCGGGGCGGATCTACGAGCAGTACTTC.